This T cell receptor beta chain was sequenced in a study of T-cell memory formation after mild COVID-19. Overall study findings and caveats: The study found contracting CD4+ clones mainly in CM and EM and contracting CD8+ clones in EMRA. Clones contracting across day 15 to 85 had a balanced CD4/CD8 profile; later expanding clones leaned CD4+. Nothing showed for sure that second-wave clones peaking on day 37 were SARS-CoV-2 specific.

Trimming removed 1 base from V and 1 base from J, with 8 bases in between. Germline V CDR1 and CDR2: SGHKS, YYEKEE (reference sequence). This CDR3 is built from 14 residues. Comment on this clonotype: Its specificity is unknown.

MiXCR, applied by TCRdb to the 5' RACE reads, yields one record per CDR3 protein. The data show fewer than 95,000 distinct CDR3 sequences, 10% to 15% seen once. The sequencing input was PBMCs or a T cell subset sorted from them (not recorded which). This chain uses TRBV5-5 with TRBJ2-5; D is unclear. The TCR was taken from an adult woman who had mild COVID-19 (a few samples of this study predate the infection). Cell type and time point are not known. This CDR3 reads CASSLSLAQETQYF. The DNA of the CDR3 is TGTGCCAGCAGCTTGTCTCTCGCCCAAGAGACCCAGTACTTC.